The next 13 T cell receptor beta chains were all read from a single sample in a study of blood T cell repertoires in COVID-19. Generated by immunoSEQ multiplex PCR, the TCRdb table keeps only in-frame clones and is missing some. The table shows around 100,000 clones, with over 75% occurring only once. Sequenced sample: peripheral blood. The receptors were gathered from a woman aged 55-69 years with acute or convalescent COVID-19.

V gene TRBV28 combines with J gene TRBJ2-7; 8 bases align to TRBD1. Germline lookup yields CDR1 MDHEN and CDR2 SYDVKM. V lost 2 bases to trimming and J lost 7 bases; unmatched junction nucleotides: 10. The CDR3 extends over 15 amino acids. The DNA of the CDR3 is TGTGCCAGCAGTTTAGGCAGGGGGCCTCCGGGGGAGCAGTACTTC. Residues: CASSLGRGPPGEQYF.

The CDR3 DNA reads TGTGCCAGCAGCAGTACAGGGAATAGCAATCAGCCCCAGCATTTT. It encodes CASSSTGNSNQPQHF. V is TRBV7-9 and J is TRBJ1-5; D is possibly TRBD1 (6 bases). Germline V gives CDR1 SEHNR, CDR2 FQNEAQ (reference sequence). V was cut by 5 bases and J by 0 bases, with 11 bases left in between. CDR3 length: 15 residues.

This chain links TRBV5-1 with TRBJ2-2; the match to TRBD2 covers 15 bases. V was clipped by 4 bases and J by 2 bases; unmatched bases: 9. The CDR3 loop spans 19 amino acids. The germline gives CDR1 SGHRS, CDR2 YFSETQ. CDR3 sequence: CASSRSGTSGRLNTGELFF. DNA of the CDR3: TGCGCCAGCAGCCGCTCCGGGACTAGCGGGAGGCTCAACACCGGGGAGCTGTTTTTT.

The CDR3 protein is CASSQEALSPLDGYTF. The DNA for the CDR3 is TGTGCCAGCAGCCAAGAAGCCCTTAGTCCCCTTGATGGCTACACCTTC. This chain links TRBV3-1 (or the pseudogene TRBV3-2) with TRBJ1-2; the D is unclear. Germline loops: CDR1 LGHDT, CDR2 YNNKEL (reference sequence). V shed 0 bases and J shed 6 bases, with 17 bases lying between them. There are 16 residues in the CDR3.

The CDR3 here is CASSLTSGNEQFF. CDR3 nucleotide sequence: TGTGCCAGCAGCTTGACTAGCGGGAATGAGCAGTTCTTC. The V and J genes are TRBV5-4 and TRBJ2-1, with TRBD2 matching 9 bases. The CDR3 consists of 13 residues. After removal of 1 base from V and 7 bases from J, the junction contained 0 bases not matched to a gene. The germline V gene has CDR1 SGHNT and CDR2 YYREEE (reference sequence).

This sequence joins TRBV28 and TRBJ1-2, with D possibly TRBD1 on 6 matching bases. Per the germline V gene, CDR1 is MDHEN and CDR2 is SYDVKM. The V gene lost 3 bases and the J gene lost 4 bases, with 12 bases spanning the gap. The CDR3 covers 14 residues. CDR3 sequence reads: CASSFTGMSYGYTF. CDR3 nucleotides: TGTGCCAGCAGTTTTACAGGGATGAGCTATGGCTACACCTTC.

The chain combines TRBV5-5 with TRBJ1-2; D is possibly TRBD1 (5 bases). Germline lookup yields CDR1 SGHKS and CDR2 YYEKEE (reference sequence). The ends were cut back, 5 bases at V and 4 bases at J, with 9 bases in the middle. The CDR3 has 12 amino acids. CDR3 DNA sequence: TGTGCCAGCAGGCGGGACGGCTATGGCTACACCTTC. Translation: CASRRDGYGYTF.

This chain joins TRBV4-2 and TRBJ1-2; 11 nucleotides line up with TRBD1. The CDR3 runs 18 residues. Trimming cost V 1 base and J 3 bases; bases outside gene matches: 10. Per germline, CDR1 LGHNA and CDR2 YNFKEQ. The CDR3 bases are TGTGCCAGCAGCCAAGCCGGAGGGACAGGGGGACTTGACTATGGCTACACCTTC. This encodes CASSQAGGTGGLDYGYTF.

The rearrangement uses TRBV29-1 and TRBJ1-2; 8 positions match TRBD1. The CDR3 extends over 15 amino acids. Germline V gene sequence: CDR1 SQVTM, CDR2 ANQGSEA. With V trimmed by 6 bases and J by 5 bases, 14 bases remained unmatched. The CDR3 DNA sequence: TGCAGCGTGCCCTTTACCTTCGGGACAGGTTATGGCTACACCTTC. Its translation: CSVPFTFGTGYGYTF.

This sequence joins TRBV3-1 (or the pseudogene TRBV3-2) and TRBJ1-4; the match to TRBD1 covers 12 bases. Germline CDR1 is LGHDT and CDR2 is YNNKEL (reference sequence). The CDR3 extends over 14 amino acids. The V and J ends lost 4 bases and 13 bases, in that order; junction bases with no gene match: 7. This CDR3 is CASSPGTGGRGLFF. CDR3 in DNA: TGTGCCAGCAGCCCCGGGACAGGGGGCCGGGGACTGTTTTTT.

V is TRBV5-1 and J is TRBJ2-7, with TRBD2 matching 8 bases. Germline V gives CDR1 SGHRS, CDR2 YFSETQ. The CDR3 totals 16 residues. Trimming at V came to 0 bases and at J to 1 base, leaving 6 bases not matched to a gene. This CDR3 reads CASSLAGTRGSYEQYF. CDR3 coding DNA: TGCGCCAGCAGCTTGGCCGGGACTAGAGGATCCTACGAGCAGTACTTC.

This clone was counted once. DNA for the CDR3: TGTGCCAGCACGACAGGGTCTTATGGCTACACCTTC. Protein sequence: CASTTGSYGYTF. The rearrangement joins TRBV28 to TRBJ1-2; 7 bases match TRBD1. The CDR3 loop spans 12 amino acids. Germline V gene lookup returns CDR1 MDHEN and CDR2 SYDVKM. V trimming: 7 bases; J trimming: 5 bases; junction bases outside the gene matches: 4.

This rearrangement joins TRBV5-1 to TRBJ2-3, with D possibly being TRBD2 (5 bases). V was cut by 0 bases and J by 8 bases, with 13 bases left in between. The germline gives CDR1 SGHRS, CDR2 YFSETQ. This CDR3 contains 14 residues. DNA of the CDR3: TGCGCCAGCAGCTTGGACCGCACGGCGGGTACGCAGTATTTT. It codes for CASSLDRTAGTQYF.